The rows below give T cell receptor beta chains drawn from one sample of a study of blood T cell repertoires in COVID-19. Sequencing used immunoSEQ multiplex PCR; TCRdb keeps in-frame clones, though not all of them. The table includes approximately 220,000 clones, 84% detected once. The sequenced sample was PBMCs or T cells enriched from blood (not recorded which). These receptors came from a woman in her 40s who had recovered from COVID-19. CDR3s include the opening cysteine and the closing phenylalanine or tryptophan. D genes are given only for firm matches. A clone size is listed for some rows: how often the clone was seen (once, few, many), or a class if it is expanded.

TRBV24-1,NA,TRBJ2-1,NA,TGTGCCACCAGTGATTTTGCAGGGAGGAATGAGCAGTTCTTC,CATSDFAGRNEQFF
TRBV28,NA,TRBJ1-2,NA,TGTGCCAGCAGTTTCGGGGGGCAGGATGGCTACACCTTC,CASSFGGQDGYTF
TRBV7-2,NA,TRBJ2-3,NA,TGTGCCAGCAGCTTAGGGGGTAGCGCACAAACAGATACGCAGTATTTT,CASSLGGSAQTDTQYF
TRBV13,NA,TRBJ2-1,NA,TGTGCCAGCAGCGCACCCTCCGGCGGGGAGTACAATGAGCAGTTCTTC,CASSAPSGGEYNEQFF
TRBV2,once,TRBJ2-7,NA,TGTGCCAGCAGTGAAGAAGTTCAGGGCGAGCAGTACTTC,CASSEEVQGEQYF
TRBV24-1,NA,TRBJ2-1,TRBD2,TGTGCCAGTGGAGCGGGAGAAGTTAATGAGCAGTTCTTC,CASGAGEVNEQFF
TRBV25-1,NA,TRBJ2-5,TRBD2,TGTGCCAGCAGGGCAAGCGGGAGGGGCGGGTACCAAGAGACCCAGTACTTC,CASRASGRGGYQETQYF
TRBV5-1,NA,TRBJ1-1,TRBD1,TGCGCCAGCCGATGGACCGGGACAGGGGGCACTGAAGCTTTCTTT,CASRWTGTGGTEAFF
TRBV27,NA,TRBJ2-5,NA,TGTGCCAGCAGCAGGGGTTGGGGAGAGACCCAGTACTTC,CASSRGWGETQYF
TRBV4-1,once,TRBJ2-3,TRBD1,TGCGCCAGCAGCCTTTCGACAGGGGGCATGGGAGATACGCAGTATTTT,CASSLSTGGMGDTQYF
TRBV5-1,NA,TRBJ2-3,TRBD1,TGCGCCAGCAGGCTGACAGGGGGCGATAGGGATACGCAGTATTTT,CASRLTGGDRDTQYF
TRBV2,NA,TRBJ2-5,NA,TGTGCCAGCAGAATCCCAGCGTACGAAGAGACCCAGTACTTC,CASRIPAYEETQYF
TRBV7-2,NA,TRBJ1-1,NA,TGTGCCAGCAGCGTTAGGGAGGGAGGAGGGAGCAGCACTGAAGCTTTCTTT,CASSVREGGGSSTEAFF
TRBV25-1,few,TRBJ2-7,TRBD2,TGTGCCAGCAACGGGGGGAGTGGCAACGAGCAGTACTTC,CASNGGSGNEQYF
TRBV28,NA,TRBJ1-2,NA,TGTGCCAGCAGTCAAGACAGGTCCTATGGCTACACCTTC,CASSQDRSYGYTF
TRBV7-2,NA,TRBJ2-1,TRBD2,TGTGCCAGCAGCTTCAGAGCGGGAGGAGGCAATGAGCAGTTCTTC,CASSFRAGGGNEQFF
TRBV7-9,NA,TRBJ1-2,NA,TGTGCCAGCAGCTTAAGGGTGGAGGATCCCTATGGCTACACCTTC,CASSLRVEDPYGYTF
TRBV18,NA,TRBJ2-7,NA,TGTGCCAGCTCACCACTGGATGGACAAGATTTCAACGAGCAGTACTTC,CASSPLDGQDFNEQYF
TRBV10-3,NA,TRBJ2-7,TRBD1,TGTGCCATCAGTGAGTCGAGGACAGGGGATCAGTACTTC,CAISESRTGDQYF
TRBV6-2/TRBV6-3,NA,TRBJ1-6,TRBD1,TGTGCCAGCAGCATACCGGGACAGGGGAGTGGCCCTTATCGGGCACCCCTCCACTTT,CASSIPGQGSGPYRAPLHF
TRBV7-2,NA,TRBJ1-6,NA,TGTGCCAGCAGCCTGGGGCGAAGTCATTCACCCCTCCACTTT,CASSLGRSHSPLHF
TRBV27,NA,TRBJ1-4,NA,TGTGCCAGCAGTTTAAGGGGCTATAATGAAAAACTGTTTTTT,CASSLRGYNEKLFF
TRBV27,NA,TRBJ2-7,NA,TGTGCCAGCAGTCCACAGGGCCCCTACGAGCAGTACTTC,CASSPQGPYEQYF
TRBV5-1,NA,TRBJ1-2,TRBD1,TGCGCCAGCAGCTCCACAGGGGAAACGGATGGCTACACCTTC,CASSSTGETDGYTF
TRBV12-3/TRBV12-4,NA,TRBJ1-1,NA,TGTGCCAGCAGTACGGGGGGTAACACTGAAGCTTTCTTT,CASSTGGNTEAFF
TRBV19,NA,TRBJ2-7,TRBD2,TGTGCCAGTAGTTCGGTAGCGGGAGACGAGCAGTACTTC,CASSSVAGDEQYF
TRBV28,NA,TRBJ2-3,NA,TGTGCCAGCAGTTTAAAACCCGGTACGCAGTATTTT,CASSLKPGTQYF
TRBV5-5,few,TRBJ1-5,NA,TGTGCCAGCAGCTTGGACATCAATCAGCCCCAGCATTTT,CASSLDINQPQHF
TRBV4-2,NA,TRBJ2-2,TRBD1,TGTGCCAGCAGCTACGCCCCGGGGACAGGGAACACCGGGGAGCTGTTTTTT,CASSYAPGTGNTGELFF
TRBV10-3,NA,TRBJ1-1,NA,TGTGCCATCAGTGAGTCGCAGGCGAACACTGAAGCTTTCTTT,CAISESQANTEAFF
TRBV6-5,NA,TRBJ1-2,TRBD1,TGTGCCAGCAGTTACCGGGACAGGGACCATGGCTACACCTTC,CASSYRDRDHGYTF
TRBV2,NA,TRBJ2-5,TRBD1,TGTGCCAGCAGTTCCGGGACAGGGTTGGCAGAAGAGACCCAGTACTTC,CASSSGTGLAEETQYF
TRBV10-3,NA,TRBJ1-5,NA,TGTGCCATCAGTGAGTACCAGGGGCTCAATCAGCCCCAGCATTTT,CAISEYQGLNQPQHF
TRBV6-5,NA,TRBJ2-3,TRBD2,TGTGCCAGCAACCAACTAGCGGGCACAGATACGCAGTATTTT,CASNQLAGTDTQYF
TRBV5-4,NA,TRBJ2-3,TRBD1,TGTGCCAGCAGGCGAGACAGGGGCACAGATACGCAGTATTTT,CASRRDRGTDTQYF
TRBV28,NA,TRBJ1-2,TRBD1,TGTGCCAGCAGTTTAGGGACAGAATATGGCTACACCTTC,CASSLGTEYGYTF
TRBV30,once,TRBJ1-1,TRBD1,TGTGCCTGGAGTTCAGCGCCCGACAGGGGTACTGAAGCTTTCTTT,CAWSSAPDRGTEAFF